Below are 21 T cell receptor beta chains sequenced from a single sample in a study of CXCR3-negative and CXCR3-positive naive CD8 T cells. The TRB cDNA libraries were prepared by 5' RACE with UMI labels. TCRdb reworked the 5' RACE reads into one entry per CDR3 protein, no DNA. The listing contains 100,000 to 150,000 distinct CDR3 sequences. Source material: naive CXCR3- CD8+ T cells from blood. The subset denotes: CD45RO-CCR7+CD27+CD95- naive CD8+ T cells lacking CXCR3 (TNR3-). These receptors were obtained from a human donor in good health. Some clones in this sample may be carry-over from other donors' samples.

The CDR3: CAWSSGTGDYGYTF. The chain recombines TRBV30 with TRBJ1-2; no DNA is available, so the TRBD1 call from TCRdb remains unchecked. Per the germline V gene, CDR1 is GTSNPN and CDR2 is SVGIG (reference sequence). The length of the CDR3 is 14 residues.

V is TRBV29-1 and J is TRBJ2-7; TCRdb's D call of TRBD2 is untestable without DNA. The germline V gene has CDR1 SQVTM and CDR2 ANQGSEA. This CDR3 has 12 amino acids. The CDR3: CSVLAETYEQYF.

The chain combines TRBV7-2 with TRBJ2-7; the D call from TCRdb, TRBD2, cannot be confirmed without DNA. CDR1 is SGHTA, CDR2 FQGNSA, per germline. The CDR3 runs to 14 residues. This chain's CDR3 is CASSQGLAVYEQYF.

CDR3 sequence reads: CSVEFAGQSPNTEAFF. The chain employs TRBV29-1 and TRBJ1-1; TCRdb calls TRBD1, which cannot be checked without DNA. CDR1 is SQVTM and CDR2 is ANQGSEA in the germline V gene. CDR3 length: 16 residues.

This sequence joins TRBV29-1 and TRBJ2-3; the TCRdb call, TRBD2, lacks DNA for checking. The germline gives CDR1 SQVTM, CDR2 ANQGSEA. The CDR3 runs to 18 residues. CDR3: CSVRGLAGGPERGDTQYF.

The chain has TRBV6-2 or TRBV6-3 and TRBJ1-4; TCRdb's D gene call, TRBD1, goes unchecked for lack of DNA. The CDR3 runs to 14 residues. Germline lookup yields CDR1 MNHEY and CDR2 SVGEGT. CDR3: CASSSARGNEKLFF.

V gene TRBV18 combines with J gene TRBJ2-7; the TRBD1 assignment by TCRdb is unverifiable without DNA. CDR3 size: 15 residues. CDR1 and CDR2 (germline): KGHSH, LQKENI. CDR3 region: CASSPRDGGAHEQYF. Full variable domain (rest looked up from reference TRBV18 and TRBJ2-7): NAGVMQNPRHLVRRRGQEARLRCSPMKGHSHVYWYRQLPEEGLKFMVYLQKENIIDESGMPKERFSAEFPKEGPSILRIQQVVRGDSAAYFCASSPRDGGAHEQYFGPGTRLTVT.

The V gene is TRBV21-1, the J gene TRBJ2-7; TCRdb indicates TRBD1, and absent DNA this call remains unverified. TRBV21-1 is a recognized pseudogene. The CDR3 runs to 13 residues. The CDR3 loop is CASSKRQGTEQYF.

The chain uses TRBV3-1 and TRBJ1-2; no DNA is available, so the TRBD1 call from TCRdb remains unchecked. The CDR3 is 15 amino acids. Germline V gene lookup returns CDR1 LGHDT and CDR2 YNNKEL (reference sequence). CDR3 region: CASSHRRGVENGYTF. Looking up the rest from reference TRBV3-1 and TRBJ1-2 gives the full variable domain: DTAVSQTPKYLVTQMGNDKSIKCEQNLGHDTMYWYKQDSKKFLKIMFSYNNKELIINETVPNRFSPKSPDKAHLNLHINSLELGDSAVYFCASSHRRGVENGYTFGSGTRLTVV.

The V gene is TRBV10-3, the J gene TRBJ2-2. Germline CDR1 ENHRY, CDR2 SYGVKD. The CDR3 totals 13 residues. CDR3 sequence: CAIYGDDTGELFF.

The V call is TRBV28, the J call TRBJ2-1; the TRBD1 assignment by TCRdb is unverifiable without DNA. From germline, CDR1 is MDHEN and CDR2 SYDVKM. The CDR3 has 14 residues. CDR3: CASSLSGGGYEQFF.

The chain links TRBV11-2 to TRBJ2-2. The germline V gene encodes CDR1 SGHAT and CDR2 FQNNGV. This CDR3 spans 12 amino acids. The CDR3 loop reads CASSLHTGELFF.

The rearrangement joins TRBV6-6 to TRBJ1-4; TCRdb outputs TRBD1, but without DNA this stays unchecked. CDR3 length equals 14 residues. Germline CDR1 reads MNHNY; CDR2 reads SVGAGI (reference sequence). The CDR3 loop is CASSYRDTDEKLFF.

The chain is built from TRBV7-8 and TRBJ1-5; TCRdb's D call of TRBD1 is untestable without DNA. Germline CDR1 SGHVS, CDR2 FQNEAQ. This CDR3 region has 16 residues. CDR3: CASSLERSGYGQPQHF.

V usage is TRBV28 and J usage is TRBJ2-5. Germline V CDR1 and CDR2: MDHEN, SYDVKM. The CDR3 loop spans 15 amino acids. The CDR3 reads CASSPIHKPQGTQYF.

This chain joins TRBV14 and TRBJ2-5; the TCRdb D gene call, TRBD1, has no DNA to confirm it. Germline V gives CDR1 SGHDN, CDR2 FVKESK. There are 17 residues in the CDR3. The CDR3 is CASSFPKAVILKETQYF.

J is TRBJ2-7 and V is TRBV7-8; as DNA is missing, the TRBD1 call by TCRdb cannot be tested. Germline assignment: CDR1 SGHVS and CDR2 FQNEAQ. The CDR3 sequence is 15 residues long. The CDR3 sequence: CASSRDRGSSYEQYF.

V usage is TRBV28 and J usage is TRBJ2-7; TCRdb names TRBD1, which stays unverified in the absence of DNA. There are 13 residues in the CDR3. Germline V gene lookup returns CDR1 MDHEN and CDR2 SYDVKM. CDR3 loop: CASSSWGELVQYF.

V gene TRBV25-1 combines with J gene TRBJ2-1; lacking DNA, the TRBD2 call made by TCRdb goes unchecked. The CDR3 spans 14 residues. The germline gives CDR1 MGHDK, CDR2 SYGVNS. CDR3 loop: CASSDRAPYNEQFF.

The gene calls are TRBV4-1 and TRBJ2-7; the TCRdb call, TRBD1, lacks DNA for checking. CDR3 size: 17 residues. CDR1 and CDR2 from the germline V gene are MGHRA and YSYEKL. CDR3 loop: CASSQEVPWTGTYEQYF.

The genes are TRBV11-3 and TRBJ2-2; TCRdb returns TRBD1, unconfirmable since there is no DNA. This CDR3 has 16 residues. Per the germline V gene, CDR1 is SGHNT and CDR2 is YENEEA. CDR3 loop: CASSPHRDRETGELFF.